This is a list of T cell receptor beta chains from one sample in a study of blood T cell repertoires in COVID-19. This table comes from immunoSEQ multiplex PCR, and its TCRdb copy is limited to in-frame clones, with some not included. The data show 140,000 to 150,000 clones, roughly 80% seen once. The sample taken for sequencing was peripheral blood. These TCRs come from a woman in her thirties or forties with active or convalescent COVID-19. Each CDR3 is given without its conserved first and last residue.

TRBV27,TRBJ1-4,ASSLLARGREKLF
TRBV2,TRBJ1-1,ASRGQGRVNTEAF
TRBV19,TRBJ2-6,ASSRIPTAGTGGAGANVLT
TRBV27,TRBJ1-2,ASSPETGGSGYT
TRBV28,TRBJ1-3,ASRIWGGSGNTIY
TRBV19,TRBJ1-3,ASSLGNRDRVTGNTIY
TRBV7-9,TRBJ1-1,ASSLASTEAF
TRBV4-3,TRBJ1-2,ASSQDEGSGYGYT
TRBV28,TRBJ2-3,ASTPRLAGAADTQY
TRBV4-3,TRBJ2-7,ASSQDWLRTGLSYEQY
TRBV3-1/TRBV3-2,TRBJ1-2,ASSIPGAGDSYGYT
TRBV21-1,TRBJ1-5,ASSVGQGAYKPQH
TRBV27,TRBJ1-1,ASSSRGLVNTEAF
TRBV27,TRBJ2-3,ASRKMGQGPDTQY
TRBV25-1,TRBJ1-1,ASSDPGWDTEAF
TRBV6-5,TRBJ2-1,ASYTGDEQF
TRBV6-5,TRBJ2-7,ASSTRRQDEQY
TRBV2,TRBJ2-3,ASRGPLATSTDTQY
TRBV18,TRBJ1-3,ASSRAGLTGNTIY
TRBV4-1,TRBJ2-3,ASSPKGQGMGTDTQY
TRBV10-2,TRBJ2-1,ASSSGVNEQF
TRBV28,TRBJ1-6,ASSFSYYRAGNSPLH
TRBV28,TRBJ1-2,ASSFSRAGRGGYT
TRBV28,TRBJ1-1,ASSSSLAGRRTAF
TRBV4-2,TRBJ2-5,ASSQDLGTASGGARQETQY
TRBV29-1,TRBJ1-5,SVGGSNQPQH
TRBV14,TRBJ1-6,ASSQVGQSLYNSPLH
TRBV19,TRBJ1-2,ASSPSDSHNYGYT
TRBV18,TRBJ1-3,ASSPGQMSGNTIY
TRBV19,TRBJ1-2,ASSSTGREGYT
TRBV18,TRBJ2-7,ASSTRGGTYEQY
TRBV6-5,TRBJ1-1,ASSYSGQGRGTEAF
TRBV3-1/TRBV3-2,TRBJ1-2,ASSQGTGNYGYT
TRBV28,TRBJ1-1,ASRWGRSFGGRDTEAF
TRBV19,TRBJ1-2,ASSIVRNTNYGYT